These T cell receptor beta chains were read from a single sample in a study of blood T cell repertoires in COVID-19. Sequencing used immunoSEQ multiplex PCR; TCRdb keeps in-frame clones, though not all of them. The sample consists of approximately 96,000 clones, about 90% of them appearing once. Input material: peripheral blood. These receptors were taken from a human donor with COVID-19, enrolled during active disease. The donor label of this sample is uncertain. Each CDR3 is given with its conserved first and last residue. Each record gives: clone size, D gene, J gene, V gene, CDR3 protein, CDR3 DNA. D genes are given only for firm matches. Some rows have no size entry. The others give once, few or many, or a class for an expanded clone.

size: -
D: TRBD1
J: TRBJ1-5
V: TRBV4-2
CDR3: CASSQRQGTSNQPQHF
DNA: TGTGCCAGCAGCCAACGACAGGGAACAAGCAATCAGCCCCAGCATTTT

size: -
D: -
J: TRBJ1-3
V: TRBV5-1
CDR3: CASSPRGSGNTIYF
DNA: TGCGCCAGCAGCCCCAGGGGCTCTGGAAACACCATATATTTT

size: -
D: TRBD1
J: TRBJ1-1
V: TRBV6-1
CDR3: CASSEAVYQTGAVSTEAFF
DNA: TGTGCCAGCAGTGAAGCGGTATACCAAACAGGGGCGGTGTCCACTGAAGCTTTCTTT

size: -
D: TRBD1
J: TRBJ1-4
V: TRBV18
CDR3: CASSPLTGGNEKLFF
DNA: TGTGCCAGCTCACCACTAACAGGGGGAAATGAAAAACTGTTTTTT

size: -
D: -
J: TRBJ2-1
V: TRBV18
CDR3: CASSPLTPGSSHNEQFF
DNA: TGTGCCAGCTCACCCTTAACTCCGGGATCGTCCCACAATGAGCAGTTCTTC

size: once
D: -
J: TRBJ1-1
V: TRBV7-3
CDR3: CASSLAGGEAFF
DNA: TGTGCCAGCAGCTTGGCGGGCGGTGAAGCTTTCTTT

size: -
D: -
J: TRBJ1-1
V: TRBV2
CDR3: CASGPMGGEAFF
DNA: TGTGCCAGCGGCCCTATGGGGGGAGAAGCTTTCTTT

size: -
D: TRBD1
J: TRBJ2-1
V: TRBV5-6
CDR3: CASSLGQGRYEQFF
DNA: TGTGCCAGCAGCTTGGGACAGGGAAGATATGAGCAGTTCTTC

size: -
D: TRBD2
J: TRBJ2-3
V: TRBV27
CDR3: CASSSSIGRLDTQYF
DNA: TGTGCCAGCAGTTCTAGTATCGGGAGGTTAGATACGCAGTATTTT

size: -
D: -
J: TRBJ1-1
V: TRBV12-3/TRBV12-4
CDR3: CASGGGRITEAFF
DNA: TGTGCCTCTGGCGGGGGAAGGATAACTGAAGCTTTCTTT

size: -
D: TRBD2
J: TRBJ2-1
V: TRBV10-3
CDR3: CAISEVFSGRNEQFF
DNA: TGTGCCATCAGTGAGGTGTTTAGCGGGAGGAATGAGCAGTTCTTC

size: -
D: -
J: TRBJ1-2
V: TRBV6-5
CDR3: CASSQVTAYGYTF
DNA: TGTGCCAGCAGCCAGGTGACAGCCTATGGCTACACCTTC

size: -
D: TRBD1
J: TRBJ2-5
V: TRBV3-1/TRBV3-2
CDR3: CASSQGGQGKTQYF
DNA: TGTGCCAGCAGCCAAGGGGGACAGGGCAAGACCCAGTACTTC

size: -
D: -
J: TRBJ1-2
V: TRBV5-6
CDR3: CASSLRGAFGYTF
DNA: TGTGCCAGCAGCTTGCGGGGGGCCTTCGGCTACACCTTC

size: -
D: -
J: TRBJ2-7
V: TRBV18
CDR3: CASSPGATRSYEQYF
DNA: TGTGCCAGCTCACCTGGGGCGACAAGATCCTACGAGCAGTACTTC

size: -
D: -
J: TRBJ1-4
V: TRBV5-6
CDR3: CASSLAQTNEKLFF
DNA: TGTGCCAGCAGCTTGGCACAAACTAATGAAAAACTGTTTTTT

size: -
D: TRBD1
J: TRBJ1-6
V: TRBV28
CDR3: CASSQQGYNSPLHF
DNA: TGTGCCAGCAGCCAACAGGGGTATAATTCACCCCTCCACTTT

size: -
D: -
J: TRBJ1-5
V: TRBV23-1
CDR3: CASSQSIKGYGNQPQHF
DNA: TGCGCCAGCAGTCAATCGATAAAGGGGTACGGCAATCAGCCCCAGCATTTT

size: once
D: TRBD1
J: TRBJ1-1
V: TRBV12-3/TRBV12-4
CDR3: CASRQGANTEAFF
DNA: TGTGCCAGCAGGCAGGGGGCGAACACTGAAGCTTTCTTT

size: -
D: -
J: TRBJ2-3
V: TRBV29-1
CDR3: CSVDGQQSTDTQYF
DNA: TGCAGCGTTGATGGGCAGCAAAGCACAGATACGCAGTATTTT

size: -
D: TRBD1
J: TRBJ2-5
V: TRBV4-1
CDR3: CASSQVVGQGEETQYF
DNA: TGCGCCAGCAGCCAAGTAGTAGGACAGGGAGAGGAGACCCAGTACTTC

size: -
D: -
J: TRBJ1-2
V: TRBV11-2
CDR3: CASSPGSAYGYTF
DNA: TGTGCCAGCAGCCCTGGTAGCGCGTATGGCTACACCTTC

size: -
D: -
J: TRBJ1-1
V: TRBV5-6
CDR3: CASYQPGEGREAFF
DNA: TGTGCCAGCTACCAACCCGGGGAAGGTCGTGAAGCTTTCTTT

size: -
D: -
J: TRBJ1-5
V: TRBV5-5
CDR3: CASTPMPGVGQPQHF
DNA: TGTGCCAGCACCCCTATGCCAGGGGTCGGTCAGCCCCAGCATTTT

size: many
D: -
J: TRBJ2-1
V: TRBV2
CDR3: CARHSSTSHNEQFF
DNA: TGTGCCAGACATAGCAGCACCTCGCACAATGAGCAGTTCTTC

size: few
D: TRBD1
J: TRBJ1-3
V: TRBV24-1
CDR3: CATKHRDRGPGNTIYF
DNA: TGTGCCACCAAGCACCGGGACAGGGGGCCTGGAAACACCATATATTTT

size: -
D: -
J: TRBJ1-2
V: TRBV6-5
CDR3: CASSGGNRGNYGYTF
DNA: TGTGCCAGCAGCGGGGGGAATAGGGGCAACTATGGCTACACCTTC